Listed here are 21 T cell receptor beta chains from one sample, sequenced in a study of shared clonotypes between healthy human individuals. Assay used: immunoSEQ multiplex PCR; TCRdb lists only in-frame clones, some missing. The sample has about 580,000 clones, roughly 98% seen once; the top ten hold 0.3%. CD45RO-negative, CCR7-selected cells formed the naive CD8 fraction, which excluded terminally differentiated effector memory CD45RA+ cells. Input material: naive CD8+ T cells sorted from blood. These receptor sequences come from a man younger than 40 in good health.

The chain links TRBV2 to TRBJ2-6; unclear D gene. The V and J ends lost 8 bases and 0 bases respectively, with 11 bases between them. The CDR3 is 15 residues long. CDR1 is SNHLY, CDR2 FYNNEI, per germline. The CDR3 DNA reads as TGTGCCAGCGCGGCGCAGGACTCTGGGGCCAACGTCCTGACTTTC. This codes for CASAAQDSGANVLTF.

The genes are TRBV5-5 and TRBJ2-7; D might be TRBD1 (6 bases). Germline V gene lookup returns CDR1 SGHKS and CDR2 YYEKEE (reference sequence). Trimming stripped 4 bases from V and 1 base from J, with 15 bases between. The CDR3 runs to 15 residues. The CDR3 region is CASSPDRDGSYEQYF. The CDR3 DNA is TGTGCCAGCAGCCCGGACAGAGACGGATCCTACGAGCAGTACTTC. Using reference TRBV5-5 and TRBJ2-7 for the parts outside the CDR3, the full variable domain is DAGVTQSPTHLIKTRGQQVTLRCSPISGHKSVSWYQQVLGQGPQFIFQYYEKEERGRGNFPDRFSARQFPNYSSELNVNALLLGDSALYLCASSPDRDGSYEQYFGPGTRLTVT.

The V call is TRBV5-5, the J call TRBJ2-2; 12 bases align to TRBD1. Germline CDR1 SGHKS, CDR2 YYEKEE (reference sequence). Trimming at V came to 1 base and at J to 7 bases, leaving 5 bases not matched to a gene. CDR3 length: 16 residues. CDR3 loop: CASSLRDRGLDGELFF. The CDR3 DNA follows: TGTGCCAGCAGCTTGCGGGACAGGGGGCTTGACGGGGAGCTGTTTTTT.

This chain connects TRBV27 to TRBJ1-1; D gene uncertain. Trimming shortened V by 2 bases and J by 4 bases, and 8 bases separated the two germline ends. The CDR3 contains 13 residues. Germline CDR1 reads MNHEY; CDR2 reads SMNVEV (reference sequence). The CDR3 nucleotides read TGTGCCAGCAGTTTAAGTTGGGCCACTGAAGCTTTCTTT. Translated: CASSLSWATEAFF.

This clone was detected only once. V and J are TRBV11-2 and TRBJ1-2, with unresolved D. There are 14 residues in the CDR3. V was pared by 3 bases and J by 2 bases, with 10 bases between. Germline CDR1 and CDR2: SGHAT and FQNNGV. The CDR3 loop is CASSFGPPNYGYTF. CDR3 nucleotide sequence: TGTGCCAGCAGCTTCGGGCCACCGAACTATGGCTACACCTTC. Together with reference TRBV11-2 and TRBJ1-2, the CDR3 gives the full variable domain: EAGVAQSPRYKIIEKRQSVAFWCNPISGHATLYWYQQILGQGPKLLIQFQNNGVVDDSQLPKDRFSAERLKGVDSTLKIQPAKLEDSAVYLCASSFGPPNYGYTFGSGTRLTVV.

V is TRBV28 and J is TRBJ2-5; D unresolved. This CDR3 is 14 amino acids long. V lost 9 bases, J lost 7 bases, and 21 bases lay in between. From germline, CDR1 is MDHEN and CDR2 SYDVKM. DNA for the CDR3: TGTGCCAGTGAGGTCTCGAAGCCCCTGGGGACCCAGTACTTC. It encodes CASEVSKPLGTQYF.

The chain carries TRBV27 and TRBJ1-5; D is ambiguous. CDR1 MNHEY and CDR2 SMNVEV come from the germline V gene (reference sequence). Trimming shortened V by 5 bases and J by 6 bases, and 20 bases separated the two germline ends. The CDR3 extends over 16 amino acids. The CDR3 here is CASSPWGFEGSQPQHF. In nucleotides, the CDR3 is TGTGCCAGCAGTCCATGGGGATTCGAGGGCTCTCAGCCCCAGCATTTT.

The chain recombines TRBV18 with TRBJ2-7; D ambiguous. The V gene lost 8 bases and the J gene lost 4 bases, with 12 bases spanning the gap. Germline loops: CDR1 KGHSH, CDR2 LQKENI. This CDR3 has 12 residues. CDR3 nucleotides: TGTGCCAGCGAGGACCAAACTTACGAGCAGTACTTC. This codes for CASEDQTYEQYF.

The chain couples TRBV27 to TRBJ1-1, with 8 bases identical to TRBD1. Germline loops: CDR1 MNHEY, CDR2 SMNVEV (reference sequence). The trim removed 5 bases at V and 4 bases at J, leaving 6 bases unmatched. The CDR3 covers 14 residues. CDR3 in DNA: TGTGCCAGCAGTATGGACAGGGTCTTCACTGAAGCTTTCTTT. This encodes CASSMDRVFTEAFF.

This chain links TRBV13 with TRBJ2-2; 9 bases are a match to TRBD2. The CDR3 loop spans 17 amino acids. CDR1 PRHDT and CDR2 FYEKMQ come from the germline V gene (reference sequence). J lost 8 bases, V lost 4 bases, and 14 bases had no gene match. The CDR3 region has the DNA TGTGCCAGCAGCTCCCCCGGACTAGCGACCGGTAAAGGGGAGCTGTTTTTT. This encodes CASSSPGLATGKGELFF.

The V and J genes are TRBV13 and TRBJ2-2, with 11 bases aligning to TRBD1. Germline V gives CDR1 PRHDT, CDR2 FYEKMQ (reference sequence). The V gene end was trimmed by 6 bases and the J gene end by 5 bases; junction bases not matched to a gene: 5. This CDR3 has 15 residues. DNA for the CDR3: TGTGCCAGCAGTCTGGACAGGGGGCTTACCGGGGAGCTGTTTTTT. Translation gives CASSLDRGLTGELFF.

CDR3 loop: CASSSGLTYNEQFF. In nucleotides, the CDR3 is TGCGCCAGCAGCTCGGGACTCACCTACAATGAGCAGTTCTTC. V usage is TRBV4-1 and J usage is TRBJ2-1, with D possibly being TRBD2 (6 bases). The CDR3 totals 14 residues. Per germline, CDR1 MGHRA and CDR2 YSYEKL. V lost 5 bases to trimming and J lost 2 bases, with 10 bases between them.

The V and J genes are TRBV7-9 and TRBJ2-7; possibly TRBD2 for D (5 bases). CDR1 and CDR2 (germline): SEHNR, FQNEAQ (reference sequence). Trimming took off 6 bases at V and 3 bases at J, with 18 bases between the two ends. The CDR3 length is 15 residues. CDR3 region: CASRPSLGNSYEQYF. Written as DNA, the CDR3 is TGTGCCAGCAGACCCTCCCTCGGGAATAGCTACGAGCAGTACTTC.

This sequence joins TRBV7-6 and TRBJ2-1; 7 bases are shared with TRBD2. Germline lookup yields CDR1 SGHVS and CDR2 FNYEAQ. This CDR3 region has 16 residues. V gave up 2 bases and J gave up 3 bases; unmatched junction bases: 7. The CDR3 is CASSLSAGAGYNEQFF. The CDR3 DNA reads TGTGCCAGCAGCTTATCGGCGGGAGCGGGCTACAATGAGCAGTTCTTC.

As to this clone: This same CDR3 is encoded by further DNA sequences in the sample. CDR3 coding DNA: TGTGCCAGCAGTTATCTTAACACCGGGGAGCTGTTTTTT. Amino acid sequence: CASSYLNTGELFF. The V call is TRBV6-5, the J call TRBJ2-2; D unclear. CDR1 MNHEY and CDR2 SVGAGI come from the germline V gene. The CDR3 totals 13 residues. V was trimmed by 3 bases and J by 2 bases, leaving 4 bases between them.

The V call is TRBV5-8, the J call TRBJ2-2, with D tentatively TRBD1 (5 bases). Between the trimmed V and J ends, which lost 5 bases and 0 bases, there was a span of 11 bases. The CDR3 extends over 15 amino acids. Germline lookup yields CDR1 SGHTS and CDR2 YDEGEE. CDR3 in DNA: TGTGCCAGCAGTCTGACAGACTCGAACACCGGGGAGCTGTTTTTT. Translation gives CASSLTDSNTGELFF.

The rearrangement joins TRBV28 to TRBJ1-2, with TRBD1 identical over 11 bases. Germline lookup yields CDR1 MDHEN and CDR2 SYDVKM. The CDR3 spans 16 residues. The trim removed 6 bases at V and 7 bases at J, leaving 13 bases unmatched. This CDR3 reads CASRPRTGGSVGGYTF. As DNA, the CDR3 is TGTGCCAGCAGGCCCAGGACAGGGGGCTCGGTAGGTGGCTACACCTTC.

The chain employs TRBV27 and TRBJ1-5; D possibly corresponds to TRBD1 (5 bases). The CDR3 covers 14 residues. Germline CDR1 and CDR2: MNHEY and SMNVEV (reference sequence). The ends were cut back, 3 bases at V and 12 bases at J, with 18 bases in the middle. The CDR3 DNA reads TGTGCCAGCAGTTTGTCACTTCGTTTGGGGGACCAGCATTTT. Translation: CASSLSLRLGDQHF.

This chain uses TRBV29-1 with TRBJ2-1, with D tentatively TRBD1 (6 bases). This CDR3 comprises 18 residues. Trimming removed 4 bases at V and 1 base at J, with 23 bases between. Germline V gives CDR1 SQVTM, CDR2 ANQGSEA. CDR3 DNA sequence: TGCAGCGTTGCCTGGACAGAGAGATGGATGAAGTCCTACAATGAGCAGTTCTTC. This codes for CSVAWTERWMKSYNEQFF.

This chain uses TRBV14 with TRBJ1-3; a possible D gene is TRBD1 (5 bases). The CDR3 covers 13 residues. Germline V gene sequence: CDR1 SGHDN, CDR2 FVKESK. With 0 bases removed from V and 11 bases from J, the gap between germline ends came to 11 bases. Here the CDR3 DNA reads TGTGCCAGCAGCCAAGATCTATGGGGGGCCATATATTTT. Translating gives CASSQDLWGAIYF.

The rearrangement links TRBV30 to TRBJ2-7; 10 positions agree with TRBD1. Germline V lookup: CDR1 GTSNPN, CDR2 SVGIG (reference sequence). The V gene end was trimmed by 5 bases and the J gene end by 5 bases; junction bases not matched to a gene: 6. This CDR3 spans 13 amino acids. DNA for the CDR3: TGTGCCTGGGCCCGGGACAGGGGCCACGAGCAGTACTTC. This codes for CAWARDRGHEQYF. Full variable domain (outside the CDR3, taken from reference TRBV30 and TRBJ2-7): SQTIHQWPATLVQPVGSPLSLECTVEGTSNPNLYWYRQAAGRGLQLLFYSVGIGQISSEVPQNLSASRPQDRQFILSSKKLLLSDSGFYLCAWARDRGHEQYFGPGTRLTVT.